One and the same sample provided the 19 T cell receptor beta chains below, sequenced in a study of memory CD4+ T cells and cytomegalovirus serostatus. Profiled with immunoSEQ multiplex PCR; TCRdb holds only in-frame clones, not every one. The sample lists 50,000 or so clones, 70% to 85% seen once, with around 0.6% in the top ten. Single viable CD3+CD4+CD8-CD45RO+ cells were sorted as the memory CD4+ T cells. Source material: memory CD4+ T cells from blood. These receptors were collected from an adult in good health and CMV-seronegative.

The chain links TRBV7-2 to TRBJ1-3; no reliable D call. The V end lost 1 base, the J end lost 4 bases, and 5 bases lay between the germline ends. The germline V gene encodes CDR1 SGHTA and CDR2 FQGNSA. This CDR3 contains 13 residues. CDR3 in DNA: TGTGCCAGCAGCTTAGGGTGGGGAAACACCATATATTTT. Translating gives CASSLGWGNTIYF.

This clone was picked up a small number of times. The V and J genes are TRBV19 and TRBJ1-1; 8 nucleotides match TRBD1. The germline V gene encodes CDR1 LNHDA and CDR2 SQIVND (reference sequence). This CDR3 is built from 15 residues. J lost 0 bases, V lost 7 bases, and 7 bases had no gene match. The CDR3 region has the DNA TGTGCCAGTAACCCCCTGACAGGGGTGAACACTGAAGCTTTCTTT. Amino acid sequence: CASNPLTGVNTEAFF.

The V call is TRBV9, the J call TRBJ2-5; D gene ambiguous. V dropped 1 base and J dropped 2 bases, with 12 bases sitting between them. Germline lookup yields CDR1 SGDLS and CDR2 YYNGEE. This CDR3 is built from 15 residues. In DNA, the CDR3 is TGTGCCAGCAGCGTAATGGGAACAAGTCAAGAGACCCAGTACTTC. Its translation is CASSVMGTSQETQYF.

This rearrangement joins TRBV19 to TRBJ2-5; D is uncertain. Per germline, CDR1 LNHDA and CDR2 SQIVND (reference sequence). The CDR3 sequence is 11 residues long. Trimming pared 9 bases from V and 4 bases from J, leaving 9 bases between. CDR3 sequence: CASRLGETQYF. The CDR3, as DNA: TGTGCCAGCCGCCTGGGAGAGACCCAGTACTTC. The full variable domain, its missing parts supplied by reference TRBV19 and TRBJ2-5, is DGGITQSPKYLFRKEGQNVTLSCEQNLNHDAMYWYRQDPGQGLRLIYYSQIVNDFQKGDIAEGYSVSREKKESFPLTVTSAQKNPTAFYLCASRLGETQYFGPGTRLLVL.

This clone is a singleton in its sample. The chain has TRBV11-2 and TRBJ1-2; possible D gene TRBD1, 5 bases. Germline V gene sequence: CDR1 SGHAT, CDR2 FQNNGV. Trimming stripped 1 base from V and 1 base from J, with 10 bases between. The CDR3 spans 15 residues. CDR3 DNA: TGTGCCAGCAGCTTAGCGGACACCGGTAACTATGGCTACACCTTC. Translation: CASSLADTGNYGYTF.

This clone was found once. The J gene is TRBJ2-7, the V gene TRBV27; D is unclear. The length of the CDR3 is 11 residues. Germline CDR1 reads MNHEY; CDR2 reads SMNVEV (reference sequence). V lost 2 bases and J 4 bases, leaving 3 bases between the germline ends. The DNA for the CDR3 is TGTGCCAGCAGTTTAAGGTACGAGCAGTACTTC. It translates to CASSLRYEQYF.

The chain is built from TRBV18 and TRBJ1-1; 7 bases match TRBD1. The CDR3 sequence is 15 residues long. Per germline, CDR1 KGHSH and CDR2 LQKENI. V dropped 0 bases and J dropped 8; count of bases not matched to a gene: 9. CDR3 region: CASSPPNPGTAEAFF. The CDR3, as DNA: TGTGCCAGCTCACCACCTAACCCCGGGACAGCGGAAGCTTTCTTT. Variable domain in full (rest from reference TRBV18 and TRBJ1-1): NAGVMQNPRHLVRRRGQEARLRCSPMKGHSHVYWYRQLPEEGLKFMVYLQKENIIDESGMPKERFSAEFPKEGPSILRIQQVVRGDSAAYFCASSPPNPGTAEAFFGQGTRLTVV.

The rearrangement joins TRBV18 to TRBJ1-4; D perhaps matches TRBD1 (6 bases). CDR1 and CDR2 from the germline V gene are KGHSH and LQKENI. This CDR3 has 14 amino acids. With 6 bases removed from V and 7 bases from J, the gap between germline ends came to 15 bases. CDR3 amino acids: CASSQGSTGEKLFF. The CDR3, as DNA: TGTGCCAGCTCGCAGGGGTCTACGGGTGAAAAACTGTTTTTT. Combining the CDR3 with reference TRBV18 and TRBJ1-4 gives the whole variable domain NAGVMQNPRHLVRRRGQEARLRCSPMKGHSHVYWYRQLPEEGLKFMVYLQKENIIDESGMPKERFSAEFPKEGPSILRIQQVVRGDSAAYFCASSQGSTGEKLFFGSGTQLSVL.

CDR3 coding DNA: TGTGCCAGTAGCAGATCGGGGACAGATTCTAACTATGGCTACACCTTC. Protein product: CASSRSGTDSNYGYTF. This chain joins TRBV19 and TRBJ1-2; 7 nucleotides match TRBD1. The trim removed 6 bases at V and 0 bases at J, leaving 10 bases unmatched. Germline-derived CDR1 and CDR2 are LNHDA and SQIVND (reference sequence). CDR3 size: 16 residues.

V and J are TRBV15 and TRBJ1-3; TRBD1 matches at 8 bases. The CDR3 covers 17 residues. V trimming: 0 bases; J trimming: 9 bases; junction bases outside the gene matches: 13. Germline-derived CDR1 and CDR2 are LNHNV and YYDKDF (reference sequence). CDR3 coding DNA: TGTGCCACCAGCAGAGATCAGGTTGGGACAGGTGTCACCACCATATATTTT. As protein: CATSRDQVGTGVTTIYF.

This chain connects TRBV19 to TRBJ2-7; the match to TRBD1 covers 9 bases. The CDR3 is 14 residues long. With 7 bases clipped from V and 7 bases from J, the junction kept 11 bases outside the gene matches. The germline CDR1 and CDR2 sequences are LNHDA and SQIVND (reference sequence). This chain's CDR3 is CASIDPGQGREQYF. The CDR3 DNA follows: TGTGCCAGTATAGATCCGGGACAGGGACGGGAGCAGTACTTC.

The J gene is TRBJ1-5, the V gene TRBV15; the D gene is possibly TRBD1 (5 bases). Trimming shortened V by 2 bases and J by 2 bases, and 13 bases separated the two germline ends. CDR3 length: 16 residues. The V gene's germline CDR1 is LNHNV and CDR2 YYDKDF (reference sequence). The CDR3 reads CATSRRNLGGNQPQHF. The CDR3 region has the DNA TGTGCCACCAGCAGAAGAAACCTGGGGGGCAATCAGCCCCAGCATTTT.

This clone was counted between two and nine times. The chain combines TRBV7-3 with TRBJ1-2; TRBD1 aligns across 12 bases. The junction had 11 bases not matched to a gene; V was cut back by 5 bases and J by 7 bases. The CDR3 runs to 16 residues. Germline lookup yields CDR1 SGHTA and CDR2 FQGTGA. This CDR3 is CASSPGQGASVGGYTF. As DNA, the CDR3 is TGTGCCAGCAGCCCGGGACAGGGGGCGAGTGTCGGTGGCTACACCTTC.

This rearrangement joins TRBV30 to TRBJ2-3; D call uncertain. Germline-derived CDR1 and CDR2 are GTSNPN and SVGIG (reference sequence). Trimming removed 1 base from V and 2 bases from J, with 10 bases in between. The CDR3 is 14 residues long. The CDR3 is CAWSDSSLTDTQYF. The CDR3 coding sequence is TGTGCCTGGAGTGACAGTTCTCTCACAGATACGCAGTATTTT.

The gene calls are TRBV30 and TRBJ1-6; D call uncertain. V was shortened by 6 bases and J by 0 bases, with 6 bases between the two germline ends. The CDR3 is made up of 13 amino acids. Per germline, CDR1 GTSNPN and CDR2 SVGIG (reference sequence). The CDR3 region is CACRHSYNSPLHF. In DNA form, the CDR3 reads TGTGCCTGCCGGCACTCCTATAATTCACCCCTCCACTTT. The variable domain in full, with the rest retrieved from reference TRBV30 and TRBJ1-6, is SQTIHQWPATLVQPVGSPLSLECTVEGTSNPNLYWYRQAAGRGLQLLFYSVGIGQISSEVPQNLSASRPQDRQFILSSKKLLLSDSGFYLCACRHSYNSPLHFGNGTRLTVT.

The rearrangement joins TRBV7-9 to TRBJ1-1; no firm D call. The CDR3 covers 14 residues. Germline-derived CDR1 and CDR2 are SEHNR and FQNEAQ (reference sequence). V lost 5 bases to trimming and J lost 7 bases, with 17 bases between them. The CDR3 loop reads CASSPSDGKVEAFF. As DNA, the CDR3 is TGTGCCAGCAGCCCATCGGACGGTAAAGTTGAAGCTTTCTTT.

The chain links TRBV5-1 to TRBJ1-5; the match to TRBD1 covers 10 bases. Germline V gene sequence: CDR1 SGHRS, CDR2 YFSETQ. The CDR3 runs 15 residues. V shed 2 bases, J shed 4 bases, and the junction held 3 bases outside the gene matches. CDR3 in amino acids: CASSLRTGGNQPQHF. The CDR3 nucleotides read TGCGCCAGCAGCTTAAGGACAGGGGGGAATCAGCCCCAGCATTTT.

V gene TRBV15 combines with J gene TRBJ2-1; tentative D call: TRBD2 (6 bases). CDR3 length: 15 residues. V was cut by 0 bases and J by 9 bases, with 15 bases left in between. CDR1 LNHNV and CDR2 YYDKDF come from the germline V gene (reference sequence). CDR3 sequence reads: CATSRDGGDVGEQFF. The CDR3 region has the DNA TGTGCCACCAGCAGAGATGGAGGGGATGTCGGTGAGCAGTTCTTC.

The CDR3 nucleotides read TGTGCCAGCAGCCTGACGGGATGGGATAAGAACACTGAAGCTTTCTTT. Encoded protein: CASSLTGWDKNTEAFF. The V and J genes are TRBV5-6 and TRBJ1-1, with D hard to call. Germline V CDR1 and CDR2: SGHDT, YYEEEE. CDR3 length: 16 amino acids. Trimming shortened V by 4 bases and J by 1 base, and 17 bases separated the two germline ends.